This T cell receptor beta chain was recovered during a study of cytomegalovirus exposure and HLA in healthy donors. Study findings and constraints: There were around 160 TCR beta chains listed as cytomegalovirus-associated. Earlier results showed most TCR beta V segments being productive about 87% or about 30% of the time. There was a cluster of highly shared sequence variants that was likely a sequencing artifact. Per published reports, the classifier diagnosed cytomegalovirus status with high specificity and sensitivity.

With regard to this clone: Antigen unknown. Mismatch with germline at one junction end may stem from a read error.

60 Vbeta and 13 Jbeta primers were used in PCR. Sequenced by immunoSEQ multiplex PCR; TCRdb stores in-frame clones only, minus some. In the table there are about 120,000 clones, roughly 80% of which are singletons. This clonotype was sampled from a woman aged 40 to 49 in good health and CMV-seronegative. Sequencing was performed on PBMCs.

The CDR3 is CSSSLGPEAFF. CDR3 DNA sequence: TGTTCCAGCAGCTTAGGGCCTGAAGCTTTCTTT. The chain uses TRBV7-9 and TRBJ1-1; D gene uncertain. From germline, CDR1 is SEHNR and CDR2 FQNEAQ (reference sequence). The CDR3 runs to 11 residues.